A single sample gave rise to the 22 T cell receptor beta chains below, sequenced in a study of cytomegalovirus exposure and HLA in healthy donors. Clones were read by immunoSEQ multiplex PCR, and TCRdb kept only the in-frame ones, dropping some. The sample carries approximately 210,000 clones, about 91% recorded once. Sequencing used PBMCs. The receptors originated from a woman aged 18-35 years in good health and CMV-seronegative.

The chain joins TRBV5-1 to TRBJ2-2; D possibly corresponds to TRBD2 (6 bases). The germline CDR1 and CDR2 sequences are SGHRS and YFSETQ. The CDR3 is 14 residues long. Trimming removed 4 bases at V and 6 bases at J, with 13 bases between. DNA for the CDR3: TGCGCCAGCAGCCCCCCTAGCGTCCCCGGGGAGCTGTTTTTT. As protein: CASSPPSVPGELFF.

V is TRBV15 and J is TRBJ2-1, with TRBD2 matching over 8 bases. From germline, CDR1 is LNHNV and CDR2 YYDKDF (reference sequence). CDR3 length: 13 residues. V shed 2 bases, J shed 15 bases, and the junction held 9 bases outside the gene matches. The DNA of the CDR3 is TGTGCCACCAGCAGACCGCCTCGGGAGGGCCGGTTCTTC. Protein product: CATSRPPREGRFF. The entire variable domain, with the rest obtained from reference TRBV15 and TRBJ2-1, is as follows: DAMVIQNPRYQVTQFGKPVTLSCSQTLNHNVMYWYQQKSSQAPKLLFHYYDKDFNNEADTPDNFQSRRPNTSFCFLDIRSPGLGDTAMYLCATSRPPREGRFFGPGTRLTVL.

This clone was seen only once. The CDR3 here is CASIDRGNTEAFF. The CDR3 DNA follows: TGTGCCAGCATCGACAGGGGGAACACTGAAGCTTTCTTT. This rearrangement joins TRBV6-6 to TRBJ1-1; 8 positions agree with TRBD1. The CDR3 is 13 amino acids. Germline loops: CDR1 MNHNY, CDR2 SVGAGI (reference sequence). With V trimmed by 7 bases and J by 1 base, 2 bases remained unmatched.

This clone was counted only a few times. The chain couples TRBV18 to TRBJ1-2, with D perhaps matching TRBD1 (6 bases). Trimming cost V 3 bases and J 8 bases, with 13 bases left between them. CDR1 and CDR2 (germline): KGHSH, LQKENI. CDR3 length: 13 amino acids. CDR3: CASSPGQGTGYTF. CDR3 coding DNA: TGTGCCAGCTCACCGGGGCAGGGGACCGGCTACACCTTC.

This chain joins TRBV13 and TRBJ2-7; TRBD2 agrees at 7 bases. This CDR3 is built from 15 residues. The ends lost 0 bases at V and 4 bases at J; junction bases unmatched: 6. CDR1 is PRHDT and CDR2 is FYEKMQ in the germline V gene (reference sequence). CDR3 sequence: CASSLGGGRVYEQYF. The CDR3 DNA reads TGTGCCAGCAGCTTAGGAGGAGGGAGGGTTTACGAGCAGTACTTC.

Remarks on this clone: At one end, the junction sequence differs from germline, possibly due to a read error. The rearrangement links TRBV27 to TRBJ2-3; D uncertain. The CDR3 spans 14 residues. Germline CDR1 and CDR2: MNHEY and SMNVEV (reference sequence). Written as DNA, the CDR3 is TGTGCCAACAGTTTAGGCAGAAGCACAGATACGCAGTATTTT. Its protein product is CANSLGRSTDTQYF.

This clone was found once. V gene TRBV5-4 combines with J gene TRBJ2-7; weak D call: TRBD2 (5 bases). With 4 bases removed from V and 5 bases from J, the gap between germline ends came to 13 bases. Germline assignment: CDR1 SGHNT and CDR2 YYREEE (reference sequence). The CDR3 spans 13 residues. DNA of the CDR3: TGTGCCAGCAGCCCGGCGGGTGGGCACGAGCAGTACTTC. Its protein is CASSPAGGHEQYF.

The V call is TRBV7-9, the J call TRBJ1-1, with 9 bases lining up with TRBD1. The CDR3 contains 16 residues. V gave up 5 bases and J gave up 2 bases; unmatched junction bases: 9. The germline V gene has CDR1 SEHNR and CDR2 FQNEAQ (reference sequence). Here the CDR3 reads CASSKTGTGRNTEAFF. The DNA for the CDR3 is TGTGCCAGCAGCAAAACCGGGACAGGGCGAAACACTGAAGCTTTCTTT.

The chain combines TRBV13 with TRBJ2-5; 10 bases are shared with TRBD2. Trimming removed 0 bases from V and 0 bases from J; junction bases left unmatched: 7. The CDR3 loop spans 18 amino acids. Germline assignment: CDR1 PRHDT and CDR2 FYEKMQ (reference sequence). As DNA, the CDR3 is TGTGCCAGCAGCTTAGGGGGACTAGCGCCTTCGTACCAAGAGACCCAGTACTTC. Its translation: CASSLGGLAPSYQETQYF.

V is TRBV2 and J is TRBJ2-7; 11 positions match TRBD1. The CDR3 loop spans 15 amino acids. Germline V gives CDR1 SNHLY, CDR2 FYNNEI. After removal of 6 bases from V and 5 bases from J, the junction contained 9 bases not matched to a gene. The CDR3, as DNA: TGTGCCAGCAGAAGAACCGGGACAGGGGGAGACGAGCAGTACTTC. This codes for CASRRTGTGGDEQYF.

V is TRBV4-2 and J is TRBJ2-2; 7 nucleotides match TRBD2. In germline, CDR1 is LGHNA, CDR2 YNFKEQ. The V segment lost 4 bases and the J segment 0 bases; nucleotides outside the gene matches: 8. This CDR3 has 17 amino acids. The CDR3 here is CASSRSGQISNTGELFF. The CDR3 nucleotides are TGTGCCAGCAGCCGTAGCGGGCAGATATCGAACACCGGGGAGCTGTTTTTT.

V usage is TRBV7-8 and J usage is TRBJ2-7, with 8 bases identical to TRBD1. The CDR3 has 14 amino acids. Per germline, CDR1 SGHVS and CDR2 FQNEAQ. With 1 base clipped from V and 2 bases from J, the junction kept 1 base outside the gene matches. The CDR3 DNA reads as TGTGCCAGCAGCTTAGTACAGGGGGCCTACGAGCAGTACTTC. Translated: CASSLVQGAYEQYF.

V gene TRBV5-1 combines with J gene TRBJ2-7; D possibly corresponds to TRBD1 (5 bases). This CDR3 comprises 14 residues. Germline loops: CDR1 SGHRS, CDR2 YFSETQ. The V and J ends lost 3 bases and 5 bases respectively, with 15 bases between them. CDR3 DNA: TGCGCCAGCAGCTATCAAACCGACAGCAACGAGCAGTACTTC. Amino acid sequence: CASSYQTDSNEQYF.

The chain combines TRBV30 with TRBJ1-5; 9 nucleotides line up with TRBD1. This CDR3 region has 16 residues. Germline V gives CDR1 GTSNPN, CDR2 SVGIG (reference sequence). The junction had 15 bases not matched to a gene; V was cut back by 2 bases and J by 10 bases. In DNA form, the CDR3 reads TGTGCCTGGAGTACCTTGGGGACAGGGTTAAATCGACCCCAGCATTTT. It yields the protein CAWSTLGTGLNRPQHF.

The CDR3 is CASSLTGGIEETQYF. The CDR3 bases are TGTGCCAGCAGCCTCACAGGGGGCATCGAAGAGACCCAGTACTTC. The chain recombines TRBV6-5 with TRBJ2-5, with 9 bases that match TRBD1. Germline loops: CDR1 MNHEY, CDR2 SVGAGI. Unmatched junction bases numbered 8, after V lost 6 bases and J lost 3 bases. The CDR3 loop spans 15 amino acids.

This sequence joins TRBV19 and TRBJ2-7; D is undetermined. V was cut by 4 bases and J by 3 bases, with 19 bases left in between. Germline lookup yields CDR1 LNHDA and CDR2 SQIVND (reference sequence). The CDR3 extends over 16 amino acids. The chain's CDR3 is CASSTAESDLFYEQYF. In nucleotides, the CDR3 is TGTGCCAGTAGTACCGCGGAGAGCGACCTTTTCTACGAGCAGTACTTC.

This chain uses TRBV7-8 with TRBJ2-7; 7 bases match TRBD1. Trimming cost V 2 bases and J 7 bases; bases outside gene matches: 14. In germline, CDR1 is SGHVS, CDR2 FQNEAQ. The CDR3 has 16 amino acids. CDR3 in DNA: TGTGCCAGCAGCTTATTCGTCCAGGGGGATTCCGGGGAGCAGTACTTC. Translating gives CASSLFVQGDSGEQYF.

The rearrangement links TRBV4-2 to TRBJ2-5, with TRBD1 matching 11 bases. This CDR3 has 15 amino acids. Germline values: CDR1 LGHNA, CDR2 YNFKEQ. V lost 3 bases, J lost 3 bases, and 3 bases stayed unmatched. CDR3 in DNA: TGTGCCAGCAGCCATGGACAGGGGGCTAAAGAGACCCAGTACTTC. Protein product: CASSHGQGAKETQYF.

CDR3 residues: CASSTPGSGKANEQFF. DNA for the CDR3: TGTGCCAGCAGCACACCGGGGAGCGGGAAGGCAAATGAGCAGTTCTTC. This chain uses TRBV28 with TRBJ2-1, with 7 bases that match TRBD2. This CDR3 spans 16 amino acids. The germline gives CDR1 MDHEN, CDR2 SYDVKM. V shed 6 bases and J 7 bases; nucleotides not matched to a gene: 15.

The rearrangement joins TRBV28 to TRBJ2-7; 13 bases are shared with TRBD2. The germline V gene has CDR1 MDHEN and CDR2 SYDVKM. J gave up 6 bases and V 2 bases, and 4 bases lay outside the gene matches. This CDR3 comprises 15 residues. CDR3 sequence reads: CASSLTGLAGIEQYF. CDR3 in DNA: TGTGCCAGCAGTTTAACGGGACTAGCGGGAATCGAGCAGTACTTC.

The chain has TRBV5-4 and TRBJ2-7, with D perhaps TRBD2 (6 bases). The germline V gene has CDR1 SGHNT and CDR2 YYREEE (reference sequence). CDR3 size: 14 residues. V lost 9 bases and J 3 bases, leaving 19 bases between the germline ends. The CDR3 reads CATSLGGRHYEQYF. In DNA form, the CDR3 reads TGTGCCACCTCGTTGGGAGGCCGACACTACGAGCAGTACTTC.

This chain connects TRBV7-6 to TRBJ2-5, with D possibly being TRBD2 (6 bases). Germline V gives CDR1 SGHVS, CDR2 FNYEAQ. V gave up 5 bases and J gave up 1 base, with 17 bases separating them. This CDR3 is 16 amino acids long. CDR3 loop: CASSLRVGGSQETQYF. The CDR3 DNA reads TGTGCCAGCAGCCTACGTGTGGGAGGCTCCCAAGAGACCCAGTACTTC.